This TCR beta chain was profiled in a study of blood T cells in healthy people across ages. No fewer than 5.5 micrograms of total RNA were isolated from every sample. CDR1 SGDLS and CDR2 YYNGEE come from the germline V gene. The V gene lost 0 bases and the J gene lost 7 bases, with 17 bases spanning the gap. The CDR3 totals 15 residues. PCR was performed a second time for about 6 to 11 cycles using a sample-barcoded 5' primer and a J-beta primer mix. TCRdb re-called the 5' RACE reads with MiXCR, one entry per CDR3 protein. The sample records fewer than 1,000,000 distinct CDR3 sequences, about 42% being singletons.

The chain is built from TRBV9 and TRBJ2-7; D unresolved. The sample comprised blood. This TCR came from a man older than 75 in good health. Here the CDR3 DNA reads TGTGCCAGCAGCGTAGTTTTTGGCCCACCGCGGGAGCAGTACTTC. Its translation: CASSVVFGPPREQYF.